Listed here are 28 T cell receptor beta chains from one sample, sequenced in a study of blood T cell repertoires in COVID-19. Libraries were prepared by immunoSEQ multiplex PCR; TCRdb keeps only in-frame clonotypes and omits some of them. This sample has 350,000 to 450,000 clones, with approximately 86% found just once. What was sequenced was peripheral blood. These receptors originate from a woman in her fifties or sixties with COVID-19, enrolled during active disease.

The genes are TRBV29-1 and TRBJ1-2; tentative D call: TRBD1 (6 bases). V was shortened by 4 bases and J by 6 bases, with 12 bases between the two germline ends. The CDR3 totals 12 residues. In germline, CDR1 is SQVTM, CDR2 ANQGSEA. For the CDR3, the DNA is TGCAGCGTTGCGACAGGCCCCAATGGCTACACCTTC. It encodes CSVATGPNGYTF.

This chain joins TRBV4-1 and TRBJ1-2; 12 nucleotides align to TRBD1. Germline trimming cut 4 bases from V and 5 bases from J; bases unmatched to any gene: 5. CDR1 and CDR2 from the germline V gene are MGHRA and YSYEKL. This CDR3 is 15 amino acids long. The CDR3 here is CASSPGTGGAYGYTF. The CDR3 DNA sequence: TGCGCCAGCAGCCCTGGGACAGGGGGCGCTTATGGCTACACCTTC.

The gene calls are TRBV7-3 and TRBJ2-3; tentative D call: TRBD2 (6 bases). V was cut by 5 bases and J by 13 bases, with 19 bases left in between. This CDR3 region has 13 residues. Germline CDR1 is SGHTA and CDR2 is FQGTGA. The CDR3 loop reads CASSGQPGDQKYF. The CDR3 nucleotides are TGTGCCAGCAGCGGACAACCGGGGGATCAAAAGTATTTT. Looking up the rest from reference TRBV7-3 and TRBJ2-3 gives the full variable domain: GAGVSQTPSNKVTEKGKYVELRCDPISGHTALYWYRQSLGQGPEFLIYFQGTGAADDSGLPNDRFFAVRPEGSVSTLKIQRTERGDSAVYLCASSGQPGDQKYFGPGTRLTVL.

This clone was seen only a few times. This chain connects TRBV3-1 (or the pseudogene TRBV3-2) to TRBJ2-7; TRBD2 agrees at 8 bases. The CDR3 has 15 amino acids. With 1 base clipped from V and 1 base from J, the junction kept 3 bases outside the gene matches. Germline V gives CDR1 LGHDT, CDR2 YNNKEL (reference sequence). The CDR3, as DNA: TGTGCCAGCAGCCAAGCACTAGCGGTTTCCTACGAGCAGTACTTC. Protein: CASSQALAVSYEQYF.

With respect to this clone: Other nucleotide sequences from this sample produce the same CDR3. The V call is TRBV6-6, the J call TRBJ2-3, with 8 bases matching TRBD1. Trimming removed 1 base from V and 6 bases from J; junction bases left unmatched: 9. The CDR3 spans 16 residues. CDR1 is MNHNY, CDR2 SVGAGI, per germline (reference sequence). CDR3 region: CASSYLGTGGSDTQYF. As DNA, the CDR3 is TGTGCCAGCAGTTACTTAGGGACAGGAGGGTCCGATACGCAGTATTTT.

The CDR3 bases are TGTGCCAGCAGTGTTGGGACTGCAACTAATGAAAAACTGTTTTTT. Amino acid sequence: CASSVGTATNEKLFF. V is TRBV2 and J is TRBJ1-4; the D gene is possibly TRBD1 (5 bases). CDR3 length: 15 residues. Trimming cost V 4 bases and J 0 bases, with 9 bases left between them. CDR1 and CDR2 (germline): SNHLY, FYNNEI.

This chain joins TRBV5-1 and TRBJ2-2; TRBD2 is a possible D gene (6 bases). The CDR3 extends over 15 amino acids. Looked up from germline, CDR1 is SGHRS and CDR2 is YFSETQ. The V end lost 4 bases, the J end lost 7 bases, and 17 bases lay between the germline ends. The CDR3 sequence is CASSISLGGDGELFF. The DNA of the CDR3 is TGCGCCAGCAGCATAAGCCTAGGAGGGGACGGGGAGCTGTTTTTT.

V usage is TRBV30 and J usage is TRBJ1-2; D possibly corresponds to TRBD1 (6 bases). The CDR3 consists of 15 residues. V dropped 3 bases and J dropped 1 base, with 15 bases sitting between them. Germline V gives CDR1 GTSNPN, CDR2 SVGIG (reference sequence). CDR3 protein: CAWRAQGTYNYGYTF. The CDR3 bases are TGTGCCTGGAGGGCGCAGGGGACCTATAACTATGGCTACACCTTC.

This chain joins TRBV7-8 and TRBJ2-1; perhaps TRBD2 as D (5 bases). There are 16 residues in the CDR3. Germline V gene sequence: CDR1 SGHVS, CDR2 FQNEAQ. V lost 4 bases, J lost 0 bases, and 13 bases lay in between. CDR3 sequence reads: CASSSRRGSSYNEQFF. The DNA for the CDR3 is TGTGCCAGCAGCTCCCGACGGGGTAGCTCCTACAATGAGCAGTTCTTC.

The CDR3 protein is CAWSVLGSSSYEQYF. In DNA, the CDR3 is TGTGCCTGGAGTGTACTAGGTTCGAGCTCCTACGAGCAGTACTTC. The chain combines TRBV30 with TRBJ2-7; the D gene is possibly TRBD2 (5 bases). This CDR3 has 15 residues. Trimming shortened V by 0 bases and J by 0 bases, and 12 bases separated the two germline ends. Germline V CDR1 and CDR2: GTSNPN, SVGIG (reference sequence).

This clone has only a few counts. V is TRBV18 and J is TRBJ1-5; no firm D call. Germline V lookup: CDR1 KGHSH, CDR2 LQKENI. V was trimmed by 0 bases and J by 1 base, leaving 10 bases between them. CDR3 length: 16 amino acids. In nucleotides, the CDR3 is TGTGCCAGCTCACCACCCAATGCGGGGAGCAATCAGCCCCAGCATTTT. This sequence encodes CASSPPNAGSNQPQHF. The variable domain in full, with the rest retrieved from reference TRBV18 and TRBJ1-5, is NAGVMQNPRHLVRRRGQEARLRCSPMKGHSHVYWYRQLPEEGLKFMVYLQKENIIDESGMPKERFSAEFPKEGPSILRIQQVVRGDSAAYFCASSPPNAGSNQPQHFGDGTRLSIL.

This clone was observed a handful of times. The gene calls are TRBV2 and TRBJ1-2; a possible D gene is TRBD1 (5 bases). V lost 4 bases to trimming and J lost 5 bases, with 8 bases between them. The CDR3 sequence is 12 residues long. The V gene's germline CDR1 is SNHLY and CDR2 FYNNEI. The CDR3 DNA reads TGTGCCAGCAGTGGACAGAGATATGGCTACACCTTC. This sequence encodes CASSGQRYGYTF.

The chain uses TRBV29-1 and TRBJ2-2; 9 bases are shared with TRBD1. V shed 4 bases and J 2 bases; nucleotides not matched to a gene: 11. This CDR3 contains 17 residues. Germline CDR1 is SQVTM and CDR2 is ANQGSEA. In nucleotides, the CDR3 is TGCAGCGTTGTAGGGGACAGGGTTTTAGTAAACACCGGGGAGCTGTTTTTT. Amino acid sequence: CSVVGDRVLVNTGELFF.

The chain's CDR3 is CASSIARTGGQYGYTF. CDR3 DNA sequence: TGTGCCAGTAGTATAGCACGGACAGGGGGTCAGTATGGCTACACCTTC. The chain uses TRBV19 and TRBJ1-2; 10 positions match TRBD1. The V and J ends lost 1 base and 5 bases, in that order; junction bases with no gene match: 7. The V gene's germline CDR1 is LNHDA and CDR2 SQIVND (reference sequence). There are 16 residues in the CDR3.

This clone was counted once. V is TRBV5-1 and J is TRBJ2-1; 8 bases line up with TRBD2. From germline, CDR1 is SGHRS and CDR2 YFSETQ. The CDR3 consists of 14 residues. V lost 0 bases, J lost 5 bases, and 1 base stayed unmatched. The CDR3 region has the DNA TGCGCCAGCAGCTTGGGAGCGGGGGACAATGAGCAGTTCTTC. Protein: CASSLGAGDNEQFF.

The rearrangement joins TRBV11-3 to TRBJ2-2; TRBD2 aligns across 9 bases. This CDR3 region has 16 residues. Germline V gene sequence: CDR1 SGHNT, CDR2 YENEEA. With 0 bases clipped from V and 3 bases from J, the junction kept 2 bases outside the gene matches. DNA for the CDR3: TGTGCCAGCAGCTTAGATGGCGGGGGGGACACCGGGGAGCTGTTTTTT. Its translation is CASSLDGGGDTGELFF.

The rearrangement joins TRBV29-1 to TRBJ2-7; no reliable D call. V lost 7 bases to trimming and J lost 6 bases, with 10 bases between them. CDR1 is SQVTM, CDR2 ANQGSEA, per germline. This CDR3 comprises 10 residues. CDR3 loop: CSALTGEQYF. CDR3 bases: TGCAGCGCCCTAACCGGCGAGCAGTACTTC.

Worth noting for this clone: The same CDR3 can be traced to other DNA sequences in this sample. The chain is built from TRBV9 and TRBJ1-2; the match to TRBD1 covers 7 bases. This CDR3 has 13 residues. Trimming at V came to 2 bases and at J to 7 bases, leaving 5 bases not matched to a gene. Germline V gene lookup returns CDR1 SGDLS and CDR2 YYNGEE. DNA for the CDR3: TGTGCCAGCAGCGTTCGACAGGGAAGTGGCTACACCTTC. It translates to CASSVRQGSGYTF.

The chain has TRBV3-1 (or the pseudogene TRBV3-2) and TRBJ1-3, with D possibly being TRBD1 (5 bases). Germline CDR1 reads LGHDT; CDR2 reads YNNKEL (reference sequence). The CDR3 extends over 15 amino acids. Trimming took 4 bases from V and 0 from J, leaving 10 bases between them. The CDR3 sequence: CASSLQVNSGNTIYF. CDR3 coding DNA: TGTGCCAGCAGCCTACAGGTGAACTCTGGAAACACCATATATTTT.

The genes are TRBV11-2 and TRBJ1-1; D not certain. The germline CDR1 and CDR2 sequences are SGHAT and FQNNGV. The CDR3 is 13 residues long. The V end was cut by 1 base, the J end by 5 bases, with 8 bases between. The CDR3 sequence: CASSLGAWTEAFF. CDR3 DNA sequence: TGTGCCAGCAGCTTAGGGGCCTGGACTGAAGCTTTCTTT.

The chain combines TRBV18 with TRBJ1-1; a weak D match, TRBD1 (6 bases). The CDR3 is made up of 14 amino acids. Germline V lookup: CDR1 KGHSH, CDR2 LQKENI. The V end lost 2 bases, the J end lost 8 bases, and 15 bases lay between the germline ends. The CDR3 region is CASSPDRSHSEAFF. DNA for the CDR3: TGTGCCAGCTCACCAGACAGGAGTCATTCCGAAGCTTTCTTT.

V is TRBV6-7 and J is TRBJ1-5, with D hard to call. TRBV6-7 falls under the ORF class, with uncertain function. Deletions cut 8 bases from V and 0 bases from J, with 17 bases between. CDR3 size: 16 residues. The CDR3 protein is CASSLGQLNSNQPQHF. The CDR3 DNA reads as TGTGCCAGCTCCTTGGGCCAACTTAATAGCAATCAGCCCCAGCATTTT.

CDR3 sequence (DNA): TGTGCCAGCAGCTTTAGGGACAGGGAGATCACTGAAGCTTTCTTT. Protein sequence: CASSFRDREITEAFF. This chain joins TRBV5-6 and TRBJ1-1, with TRBD1 matching 9 bases. CDR1 is SGHDT and CDR2 is YYEEEE in the germline V gene. V shed 2 bases, J shed 4 bases, and the junction held 6 bases outside the gene matches. This CDR3 is 15 amino acids long.

V and J are TRBV6-6 and TRBJ2-3; D not certain. The CDR3 loop spans 13 amino acids. Trimming cost V 2 bases and J 3 bases, with 6 bases left between them. Germline loops: CDR1 MNHNY, CDR2 SVGAGI (reference sequence). The CDR3 DNA reads TGTGCCAGCAGTTACCAGGTTACAGATACGCAGTATTTT. Protein: CASSYQVTDTQYF.

The sample holds one count of this clone. This chain links TRBV5-1 with TRBJ2-3; no reliable D call. The CDR3 is made up of 12 amino acids. V dropped 2 bases and J dropped 3 bases, with 4 bases sitting between them. Germline V lookup: CDR1 SGHRS, CDR2 YFSETQ. CDR3: CASSFITDTQYF. The DNA for the CDR3 is TGCGCCAGCAGCTTTATAACAGATACGCAGTATTTT.

The chain couples TRBV20-1 to TRBJ1-1; possibly TRBD1 for D (5 bases). Germline values: CDR1 DFQATT, CDR2 SNEGSKA (reference sequence). The CDR3 is 11 residues long. The CDR3 DNA reads TGCAGCGTGGGGGGTCGGGTTGAAGCTTTCTTT. It encodes CSVGGRVEAFF.

As to this clone: Other nucleotide sequences from this sample produce the same CDR3. V and J are TRBV5-4 and TRBJ1-4, with D maybe TRBD1 (5 bases). The CDR3 runs 14 residues. V was cut by 4 bases and J by 7 bases, with 14 bases left in between. Germline lookup yields CDR1 SGHNT and CDR2 YYREEE (reference sequence). The CDR3 region is CASSLQGSVEKLFF. The CDR3 DNA follows: TGTGCCAGCAGCCTCCAGGGTTCTGTTGAAAAACTGTTTTTT.

J is TRBJ1-1 and V is TRBV6-5; D not certain. The CDR3 length is 16 residues. Trimming cost V 2 bases and J 6 bases, with 19 bases left between them. Germline CDR1 and CDR2: MNHEY and SVGAGI. The CDR3 DNA reads as TGTGCCAGCAGTTACGCATGGGGAGCTCCCCTCTCTGAAGCTTTCTTT. Translation: CASSYAWGAPLSEAFF.